Listed below are T cell receptor beta chains from one sample, sequenced in a study of CD8+CD57+ T cells in acquired aplastic anemia. TCRdb analysed the reads with MiXCR anew, one entry per CDR3 protein. The repertoire consists of some 140,000 distinct CDR3 sequences, with approximately 52% occurring once and the leading ten covering more than 10%. Sequenced sample: sorted CD4+, CD8+, or CD8+CD57+ T cells (not recorded which) from PBMCs. The receptors come from a human donor with aplastic anemia. Both conserved end residues are part of each CDR3. A D gene is named only where the DNA matches it firmly. Rows may omit the clone size; those that give it use once, few, many or a size class.

cdr3_nt cdr3_aa clone_size j_call v_call d_call
TGTGCCAGCAGAGAGTGGCCAGATACGCAGTATTTT CASREWPDTQYF few TRBJ2-3 TRBV2 NA
TGTGCCAGCAGTGAACTAGGACACACGGAGAGTGGCTACACCTTC CASSELGHTESGYTF NA TRBJ1-2 TRBV25-1 NA
TGTGCCAGCAGTTTAGACACTGAAGCTTTCTTT CASSLDTEAFF many TRBJ1-1 TRBV12-3/TRBV12-4 NA
TGCGCCAGTACCCCGGGACAAAATTCCCCCCATACGCAGTATTTT CASTPGQNSPHTQYF NA TRBJ2-3 TRBV5-1 NA
TGTGCCACGCGGGGGGGGCTCGGCTACACCTTC CATRGGLGYTF many TRBJ1-2 TRBV6-1 NA
TGTGCCAGCAGGAAACAGGGGCCGCAATACGAGCAGTACTTC CASRKQGPQYEQYF NA TRBJ2-7 TRBV2 TRBD1
TGCAGTGCTAGAGACCTTCTGGCGGGGTTGGCTTTCTTT CSARDLLAGLAFF NA TRBJ1-1 TRBV20-1 NA
TGTGCCACCAGCAGAACCGGGACCAACTACGAGCAGTACTTC CATSRTGTNYEQYF once TRBJ2-7 TRBV15 NA
TGCAGTGCTAGACTAGCGGGGGGTCAAGAAGAGACCCAGTACTTC CSARLAGGQEETQYF NA TRBJ2-5 TRBV20-1 TRBD2
TGCGCCAACAGCTTTTGGGGTAGAGAGACCCAGTACTTC CANSFWGRETQYF NA TRBJ2-5 TRBV7-2 NA
TGCGCCAGCAGCCAAGACGTTGACCAGCCCCAGCATTTT CASSQDVDQPQHF NA TRBJ1-5 TRBV4-3 NA
TGTGCCAGCAGCTCCTTAGAGACAGGGTCCTACGAGCAGTACTTC CASSSLETGSYEQYF NA TRBJ2-7 TRBV7-2 TRBD1
TGTGCCAGCAGCACCCCTGGTAGCGGGGACCACAATGAGCAGTTCTTC CASSTPGSGDHNEQFF many TRBJ2-1 TRBV7-9 TRBD2
TGTGCCAGCAGTTTGGGCGGACAGGGGAATTCACCCCTCCACTTT CASSLGGQGNSPLHF NA TRBJ1-6 TRBV12-3/TRBV12-4 TRBD1
TGTGCCAGTCGGGGGACAGGCGATGGCTACACCTTC CASRGTGDGYTF NA TRBJ1-2 TRBV7-9 TRBD1
TGCGCCAGCAGTGATCCACGACAGGGGCAGAACACTGAAGCTTTCTTT CASSDPRQGQNTEAFF NA TRBJ1-1 TRBV10-1 TRBD1
TGTGCCACCAGTGATTCCGGGGGGGTATTAAGTGAGCAGTTCTTC CATSDSGGVLSEQFF NA TRBJ2-1 TRBV24-1 TRBD2
TGTGCCAGCAGGGGACAGAGCTCCAATCAGCCCCAGCATTTT CASRGQSSNQPQHF few TRBJ1-5 TRBV2 TRBD1
TGTGCCAGTAGTATAGGGGCCACTGAAGCTTTCTTT CASSIGATEAFF many TRBJ1-1 TRBV19 NA
TGTGCCAGCAGTATAGCCACAATCGATGAAGGGACTAGCGTGGTGGAGACCCAGTACTTC CASSIATIDEGTSVVETQYF many TRBJ2-5 TRBV2 TRBD2
TGTGCCAGCAGCTTAGGTATCTTGAGAGATGGTTTCGTTGAGCAGTACTTC CASSLGILRDGFVEQYF NA TRBJ2-7 TRBV11-1 NA
TGTGCCAGCAGCCCCGGGACAGGGACCTATGGCTACACCTTC CASSPGTGTYGYTF NA TRBJ1-2 TRBV5-8 TRBD1
TGCAGTGCTAGGTCGGACAGTTCCTACGAGCAGTACTTC CSARSDSSYEQYF NA TRBJ2-7 TRBV20-1 NA
TGTGCCAGCAGCTTAGCGGGTCGGCTGGTCGATGAGCAGTTCTTC CASSLAGRLVDEQFF NA TRBJ2-1 TRBV7-2 NA
TGTGCCAGCAGGGGGACAGTAATCGCCTATGGCTACACCTTC CASRGTVIAYGYTF NA TRBJ1-2 TRBV2 TRBD1
TGTGCCAGCGGAAACCGGGACAAGAGCTATGGCTACACCTTC CASGNRDKSYGYTF NA TRBJ1-2 TRBV13 NA
TGTGCCAGCAGCTTAGATGCGGGGACAGACTATGGCTACACCTTC CASSLDAGTDYGYTF many TRBJ1-2 TRBV7-9 TRBD1
TGCAGTACGGGTGGTACTGAAGCTTTCTTT CSTGGTEAFF many TRBJ1-1 TRBV29-1 NA
TGTGCCAGTAGTCCAGGGACTAGCGGGAGGATGTTAGGCATTCAGTACTTC CASSPGTSGRMLGIQYF NA TRBJ2-4 TRBV19 TRBD2
TGCAGCGTTGGGGCGGGACAGGGGGCCACCGGGGAGCTGTTTTTT CSVGAGQGATGELFF NA TRBJ2-2 TRBV29-1 TRBD1
TGTGCCAGCAGTTTCGGGACAGTCTACAATGAGCAGTTCTTC CASSFGTVYNEQFF many TRBJ2-1 TRBV12-3/TRBV12-4 TRBD1
TGTGCCAACAACGGACTAGCGGGCCACAGCACAGATACGCAGTATTTT CANNGLAGHSTDTQYF many TRBJ2-3 TRBV13 TRBD2
TGTGCCATCAGTGAGTCGCGGACCCCTAAGGACGAGCAGTACTTC CAISESRTPKDEQYF NA TRBJ2-7 TRBV10-3 NA
TGTGCCAGCGGCCGGACAGTCGGGGAGCTGTTTTTT CASGRTVGELFF NA TRBJ2-2 TRBV25-1 NA
TGTGCCAGTACAGGGAACCCAAACTCACCCCTCCACTTT CASTGNPNSPLHF NA TRBJ1-6 TRBV10-3 NA
TGTGCCAGCAGCCAAGCAGTTGGGACTAGCGGGGTTTTTAGCACAGATACGCAGTATTTT CASSQAVGTSGVFSTDTQYF few TRBJ2-3 TRBV14 TRBD2
TGCAGCGTGAGGGGGCCAAAGGAGCATTCACCCCTCCACTTT CSVRGPKEHSPLHF many TRBJ1-6 TRBV29-1 TRBD1
TGTGCCAGCAGTGATGGCCCCCCACTAGGGGCAGAGACCCAGTACTTC CASSDGPPLGAETQYF many TRBJ2-5 TRBV2 NA
TGTGCCAGTAGTGTCACAGGGTTCAAAAACATTCAGTACTTC CASSVTGFKNIQYF NA TRBJ2-4 TRBV19 NA
TGTGCCAGCAGCGTATCCGGAAGCGGGGAGCTGTTTTTT CASSVSGSGELFF many TRBJ2-2 TRBV9 NA
TGTGCCAGCAGCTTAGAGAGGGGTATTGAAGCTTTCTTT CASSLERGIEAFF many TRBJ1-1 TRBV11-2 NA
TGTGTCAGCACGACAGGGGCGTTTAGGTATGGCTACACCTTC CVSTTGAFRYGYTF NA TRBJ1-2 TRBV2 TRBD1
TGCGCCAGCAGCCAAGAAGGGACAGGGAACTACGAGCAGTACTTC CASSQEGTGNYEQYF NA TRBJ2-7 TRBV4-1 TRBD1
TGTGCCACCAGCAGAGGGGGTCGTACTGAAGCTTTCTTT CATSRGGRTEAFF NA TRBJ1-1 TRBV15 NA
TGTGCCAGCAGCTCACCGGCTTTAGACAGGGGCCTTTACAATGAGCAGTTCTTC CASSSPALDRGLYNEQFF NA TRBJ2-1 TRBV7-1 TRBD1
TGTGCCACCGCCGGGGGGCAAGGGACTAAGGGTAGGTTTGAGACCCAGTACTTC CATAGGQGTKGRFETQYF NA TRBJ2-5 TRBV24-1 NA
TGTGCCAGCAGCTTAGGGACAGCAGGCTACGAGCAGTACTTC CASSLGTAGYEQYF NA TRBJ2-7 TRBV7-6 NA
TGTGCCATCAGTGAGTCGACTCCGAAGACCCAGTACTTC CAISESTPKTQYF few TRBJ2-5 TRBV10-3 NA
TGTGCCACCAGTTCTGGACAGGGCCAAAATGAGCAGTTCTTC CATSSGQGQNEQFF few TRBJ2-1 TRBV24-1 TRBD1
TGTGCCAGCAGCTTAATGACCACGGGACAGGGGCCCGGGGGGTGGTATGGCTACACCTTC CASSLMTTGQGPGGWYGYTF NA TRBJ1-2 TRBV7-3 TRBD1
TGTGCCATCACCGAAAGGCCGACAGGGGATGGCTACACCTTC CAITERPTGDGYTF few TRBJ1-2 TRBV10-3 TRBD1
TGTGCCAGCAGTGAGGAGGGACACAAAGAGACCCAGTACTTC CASSEEGHKETQYF once TRBJ2-5 TRBV25-1 NA
TGTGCCAGCAGCTTGATGCAACTCAGGGGATTGGGCAATCAGCCCCAGCATTTT CASSLMQLRGLGNQPQHF NA TRBJ1-5 TRBV7-8 NA